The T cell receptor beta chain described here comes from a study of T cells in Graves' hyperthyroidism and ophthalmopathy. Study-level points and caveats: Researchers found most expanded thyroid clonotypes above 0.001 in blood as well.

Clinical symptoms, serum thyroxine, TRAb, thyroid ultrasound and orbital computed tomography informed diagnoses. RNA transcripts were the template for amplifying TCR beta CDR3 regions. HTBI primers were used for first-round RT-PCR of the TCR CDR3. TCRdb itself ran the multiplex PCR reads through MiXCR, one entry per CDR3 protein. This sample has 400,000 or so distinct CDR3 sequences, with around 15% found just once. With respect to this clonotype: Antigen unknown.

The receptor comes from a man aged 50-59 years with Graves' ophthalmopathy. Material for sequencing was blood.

CDR3 DNA: TGTGCCAGCTCACCACGAAGTTTGAAGACCCAGTACTTC. Translated: CASSPRSLKTQYF. The genes are TRBV18 and TRBJ2-5, with D hard to call. This CDR3 has 13 amino acids. Trimming cost V 1 base and J 6 bases, with 9 bases left between them. The V gene's germline CDR1 is KGHSH and CDR2 LQKENI.